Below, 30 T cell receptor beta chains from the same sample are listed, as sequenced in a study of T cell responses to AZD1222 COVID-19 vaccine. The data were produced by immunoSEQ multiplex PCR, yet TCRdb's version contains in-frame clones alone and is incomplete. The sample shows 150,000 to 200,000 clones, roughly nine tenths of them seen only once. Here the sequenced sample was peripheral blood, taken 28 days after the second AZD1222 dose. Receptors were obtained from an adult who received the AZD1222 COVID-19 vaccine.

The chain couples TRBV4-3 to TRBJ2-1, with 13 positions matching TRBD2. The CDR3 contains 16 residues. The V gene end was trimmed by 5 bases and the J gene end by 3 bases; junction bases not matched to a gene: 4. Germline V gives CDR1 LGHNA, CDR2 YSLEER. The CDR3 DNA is TGCGCCAGCAGCTCCCGACTAGCGGGGGGCTACAATGAGCAGTTCTTC. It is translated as CASSSRLAGGYNEQFF.

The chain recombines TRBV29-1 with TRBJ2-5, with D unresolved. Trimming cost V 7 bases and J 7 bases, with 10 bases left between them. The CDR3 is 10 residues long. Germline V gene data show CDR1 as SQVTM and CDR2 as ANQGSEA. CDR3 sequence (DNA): TGCAGCGCTACGATGGGGACCCAGTACTTC. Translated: CSATMGTQYF.

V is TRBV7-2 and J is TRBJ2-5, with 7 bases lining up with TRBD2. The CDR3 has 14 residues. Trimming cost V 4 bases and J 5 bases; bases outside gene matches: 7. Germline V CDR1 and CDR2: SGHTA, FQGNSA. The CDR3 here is CASSSQTSDETQYF. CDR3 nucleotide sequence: TGTGCCAGCAGCTCCCAAACTAGCGACGAGACCCAGTACTTC.

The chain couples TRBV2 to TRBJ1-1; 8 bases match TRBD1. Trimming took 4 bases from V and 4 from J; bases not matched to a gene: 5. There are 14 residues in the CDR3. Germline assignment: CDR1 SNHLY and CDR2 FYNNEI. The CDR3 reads CASSVTGVGTEAFF. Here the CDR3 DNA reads TGTGCCAGCAGTGTGACAGGGGTGGGCACTGAAGCTTTCTTT.

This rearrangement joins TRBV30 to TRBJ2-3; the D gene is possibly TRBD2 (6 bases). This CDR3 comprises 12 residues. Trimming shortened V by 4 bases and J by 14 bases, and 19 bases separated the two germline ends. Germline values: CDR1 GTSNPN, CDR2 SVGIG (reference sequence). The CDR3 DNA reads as TGTGCCTGGACTCCCGGGGGACCCGCTGCGTATTTT. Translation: CAWTPGGPAAYF.

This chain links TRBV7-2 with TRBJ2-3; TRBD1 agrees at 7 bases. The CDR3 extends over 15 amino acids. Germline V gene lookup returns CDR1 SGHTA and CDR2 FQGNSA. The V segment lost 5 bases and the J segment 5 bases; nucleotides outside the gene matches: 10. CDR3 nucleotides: TGTGCCAGCAGCCAGCTAGGGGGCGTTATAGATACGCAGTATTTT. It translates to CASSQLGGVIDTQYF.

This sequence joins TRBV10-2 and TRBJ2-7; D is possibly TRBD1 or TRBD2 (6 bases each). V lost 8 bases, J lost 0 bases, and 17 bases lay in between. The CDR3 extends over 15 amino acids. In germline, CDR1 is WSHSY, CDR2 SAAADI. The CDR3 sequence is CASWPPGASSYEQYF. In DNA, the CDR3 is TGCGCCAGCTGGCCACCGGGGGCCTCCTCCTACGAGCAGTACTTC.

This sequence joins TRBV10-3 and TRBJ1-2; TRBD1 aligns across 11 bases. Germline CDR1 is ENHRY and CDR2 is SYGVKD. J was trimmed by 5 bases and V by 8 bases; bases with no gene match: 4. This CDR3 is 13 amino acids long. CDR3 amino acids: CAIWTGGSYGYTF. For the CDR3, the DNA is TGTGCCATCTGGACAGGGGGCTCTTATGGCTACACCTTC.

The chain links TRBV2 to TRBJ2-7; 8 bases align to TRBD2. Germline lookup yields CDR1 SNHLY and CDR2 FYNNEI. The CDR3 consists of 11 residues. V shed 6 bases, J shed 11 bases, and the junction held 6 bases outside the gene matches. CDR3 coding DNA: TGTGCCAGCAGGCGGGAGGATCTGGAGTACTTC. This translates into CASRREDLEYF.

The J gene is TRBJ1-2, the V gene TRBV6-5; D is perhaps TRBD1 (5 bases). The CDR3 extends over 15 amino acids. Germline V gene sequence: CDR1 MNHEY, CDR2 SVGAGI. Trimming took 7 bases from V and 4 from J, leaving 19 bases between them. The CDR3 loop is CASTPGGGLGYGYTF. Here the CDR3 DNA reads TGTGCCAGCACCCCCGGTGGGGGATTGGGCTATGGCTACACCTTC.

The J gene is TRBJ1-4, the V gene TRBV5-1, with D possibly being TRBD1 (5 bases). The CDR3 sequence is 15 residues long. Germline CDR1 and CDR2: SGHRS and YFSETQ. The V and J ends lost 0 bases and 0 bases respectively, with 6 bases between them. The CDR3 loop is CASSLVTATNEKLFF. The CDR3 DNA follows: TGCGCCAGCAGCTTGGTGACAGCAACTAATGAAAAACTGTTTTTT.

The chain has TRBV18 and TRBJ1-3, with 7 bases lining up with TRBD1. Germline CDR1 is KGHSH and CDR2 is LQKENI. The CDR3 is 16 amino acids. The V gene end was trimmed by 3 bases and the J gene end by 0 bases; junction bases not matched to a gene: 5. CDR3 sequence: CASSPGTADSGNTIYF. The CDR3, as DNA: TGTGCCAGCTCACCCGGGACAGCCGACTCTGGAAACACCATATATTTT. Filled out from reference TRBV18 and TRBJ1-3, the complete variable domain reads NAGVMQNPRHLVRRRGQEARLRCSPMKGHSHVYWYRQLPEEGLKFMVYLQKENIIDESGMPKERFSAEFPKEGPSILRIQQVVRGDSAAYFCASSPGTADSGNTIYFGEGSWLTVV.

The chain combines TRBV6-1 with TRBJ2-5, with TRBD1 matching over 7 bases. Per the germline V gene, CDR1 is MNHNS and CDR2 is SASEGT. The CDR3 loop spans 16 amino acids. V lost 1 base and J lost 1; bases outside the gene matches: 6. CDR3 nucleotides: TGTGCCAGCAGTGAAGGGACAGGTCCCTCCCAAGAGACCCAGTACTTC. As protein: CASSEGTGPSQETQYF.

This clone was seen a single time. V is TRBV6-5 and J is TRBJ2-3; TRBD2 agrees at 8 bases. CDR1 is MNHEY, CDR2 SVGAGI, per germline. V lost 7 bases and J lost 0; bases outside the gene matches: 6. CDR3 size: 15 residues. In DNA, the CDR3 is TGTGCCAGCACCAGACTAGCGCCAAGCACAGATACGCAGTATTTT. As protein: CASTRLAPSTDTQYF.

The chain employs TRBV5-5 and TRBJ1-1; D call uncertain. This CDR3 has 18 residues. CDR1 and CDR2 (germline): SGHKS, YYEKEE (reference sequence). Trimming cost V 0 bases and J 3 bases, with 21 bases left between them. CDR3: CASSLASLIKLEDTEAFF. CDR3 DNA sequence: TGTGCCAGCAGCTTGGCCTCGTTGATAAAACTAGAGGACACTGAAGCTTTCTTT.

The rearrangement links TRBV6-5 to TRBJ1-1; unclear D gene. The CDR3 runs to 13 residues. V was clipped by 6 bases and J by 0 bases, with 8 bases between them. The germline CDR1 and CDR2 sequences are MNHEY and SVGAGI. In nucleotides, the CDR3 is TGTGCCAGCAGACTCTACATGAACACTGAAGCTTTCTTT. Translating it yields CASRLYMNTEAFF.

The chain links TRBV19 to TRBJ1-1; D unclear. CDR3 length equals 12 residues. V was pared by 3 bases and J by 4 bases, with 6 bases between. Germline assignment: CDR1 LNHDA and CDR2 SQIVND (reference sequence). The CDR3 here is CASSIGFTEAFF. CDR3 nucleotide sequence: TGTGCCAGTAGTATCGGCTTCACTGAAGCTTTCTTT. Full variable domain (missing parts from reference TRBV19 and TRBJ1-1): DGGITQSPKYLFRKEGQNVTLSCEQNLNHDAMYWYRQDPGQGLRLIYYSQIVNDFQKGDIAEGYSVSREKKESFPLTVTSAQKNPTAFYLCASSIGFTEAFFGQGTRLTVV.

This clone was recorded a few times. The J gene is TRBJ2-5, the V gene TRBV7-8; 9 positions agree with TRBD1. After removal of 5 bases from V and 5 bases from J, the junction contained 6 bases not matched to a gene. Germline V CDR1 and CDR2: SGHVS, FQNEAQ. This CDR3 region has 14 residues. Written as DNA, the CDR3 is TGTGCCAGCAGCCTACAGGGGGCTTACGAGACCCAGTACTTC. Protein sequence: CASSLQGAYETQYF. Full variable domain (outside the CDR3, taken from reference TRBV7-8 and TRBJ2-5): GAGVSQSPRYKVAKRGQDVALRCDPISGHVSLFWYQQALGQGPEFLTYFQNEAQLDKSGLPSDRFFAERPEGSVSTLKIQRTQQEDSAVYLCASSLQGAYETQYFGPGTRLLVL.

CDR3 amino acids: CASSLRQGVNEQFF. The CDR3 region has the DNA TGTGCCAGCAGCTTAAGACAGGGGGTAAATGAGCAGTTCTTC. The chain joins TRBV11-3 to TRBJ2-1, with 9 bases matching TRBD1. The V gene end was trimmed by 2 bases and the J gene end by 7 bases; junction bases not matched to a gene: 3. This CDR3 is built from 14 residues. The germline V gene has CDR1 SGHNT and CDR2 YENEEA.

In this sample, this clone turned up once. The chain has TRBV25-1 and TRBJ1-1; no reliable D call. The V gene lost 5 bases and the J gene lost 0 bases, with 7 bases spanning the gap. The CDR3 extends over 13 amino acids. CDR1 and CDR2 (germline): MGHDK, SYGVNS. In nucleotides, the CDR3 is TGTGCCAGCAGTTTTGACCTGAACACTGAAGCTTTCTTT. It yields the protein CASSFDLNTEAFF.

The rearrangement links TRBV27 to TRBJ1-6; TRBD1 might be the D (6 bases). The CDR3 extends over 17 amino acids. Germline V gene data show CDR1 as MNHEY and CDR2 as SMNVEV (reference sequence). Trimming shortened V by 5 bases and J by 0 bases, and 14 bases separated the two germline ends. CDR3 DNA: TGTGCCAGCAGTCCCGGACAGTACCTCTCCTATAATTCACCCCTCCACTTT. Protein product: CASSPGQYLSYNSPLHF.

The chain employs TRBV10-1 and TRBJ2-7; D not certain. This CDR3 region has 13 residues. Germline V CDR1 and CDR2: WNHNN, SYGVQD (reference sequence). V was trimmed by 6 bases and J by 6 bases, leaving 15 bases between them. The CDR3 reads CASSPPDVAEQYF. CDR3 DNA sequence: TGCGCCAGCAGCCCACCGGACGTCGCCGAGCAGTACTTC.

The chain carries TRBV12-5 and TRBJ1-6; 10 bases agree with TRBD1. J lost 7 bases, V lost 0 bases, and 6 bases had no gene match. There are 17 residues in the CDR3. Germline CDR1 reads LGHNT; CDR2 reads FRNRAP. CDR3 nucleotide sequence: TGTGCTAGTGGTTTGGTCCTGACAGGGGGCTTGAATTCACCCCTCCACTTT. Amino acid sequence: CASGLVLTGGLNSPLHF.

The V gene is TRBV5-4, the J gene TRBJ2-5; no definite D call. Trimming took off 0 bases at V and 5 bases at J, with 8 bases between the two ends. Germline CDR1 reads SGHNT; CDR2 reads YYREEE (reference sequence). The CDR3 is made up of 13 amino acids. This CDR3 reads CASSLVARETQYF. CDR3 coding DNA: TGTGCCAGCAGCTTGGTGGCCCGGGAGACCCAGTACTTC. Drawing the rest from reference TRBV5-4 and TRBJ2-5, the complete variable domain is ETGVTQSPTHLIKTRGQQVTLRCSSQSGHNTVSWYQQALGQGPQFIFQYYREEENGRGNFPPRFSGLQFPNYSSELNVNALELDDSALYLCASSLVARETQYFGPGTRLLVL.

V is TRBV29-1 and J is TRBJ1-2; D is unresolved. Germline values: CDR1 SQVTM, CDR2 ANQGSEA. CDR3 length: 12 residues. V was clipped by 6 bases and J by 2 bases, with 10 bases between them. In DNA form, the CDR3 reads TGCAGCGTAACAGCCCAAAACTATGGCTACACCTTC. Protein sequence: CSVTAQNYGYTF. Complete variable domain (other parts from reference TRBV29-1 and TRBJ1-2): SAVISQKPSRDICQRGTSLTIQCQVDSQVTMMFWYRQQPGQSLTLIATANQGSEATYESGFVIDKFPISRPNLTFSTLTVSNMSPEDSSIYLCSVTAQNYGYTFGSGTRLTVV.

The DNA for the CDR3 is TGCGCCAGCAGCCAAGAGACTAGCGGAGCGGTGGCAGATACGCAGTATTTT. Encoded protein: CASSQETSGAVADTQYF. The genes are TRBV4-3 and TRBJ2-3, with 9 nucleotides matching TRBD2. The V segment lost 0 bases and the J segment 4 bases; nucleotides outside the gene matches: 8. Germline CDR1 and CDR2: LGHNA and YSLEER. CDR3 length equals 17 residues.

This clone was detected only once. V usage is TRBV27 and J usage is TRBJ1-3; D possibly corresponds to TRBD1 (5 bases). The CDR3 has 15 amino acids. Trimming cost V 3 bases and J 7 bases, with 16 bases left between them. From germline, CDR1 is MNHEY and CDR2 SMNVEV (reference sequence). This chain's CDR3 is CASSFSWHKGNTIYF. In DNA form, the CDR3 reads TGTGCCAGCAGTTTCAGTTGGCATAAGGGGAACACCATATATTTT.

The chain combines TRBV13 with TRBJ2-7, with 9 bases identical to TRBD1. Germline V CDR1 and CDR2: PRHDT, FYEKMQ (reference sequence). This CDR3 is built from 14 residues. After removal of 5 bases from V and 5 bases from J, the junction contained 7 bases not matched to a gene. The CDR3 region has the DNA TGTGCCAGCAGCCATGGGACAGGGCAGAACGAGCAGTACTTC. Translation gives CASSHGTGQNEQYF.

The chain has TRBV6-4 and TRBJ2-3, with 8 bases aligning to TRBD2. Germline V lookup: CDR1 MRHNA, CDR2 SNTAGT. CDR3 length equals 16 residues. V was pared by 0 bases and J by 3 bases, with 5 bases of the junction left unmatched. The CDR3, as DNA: TGTGCCAGCAGTGACTCCAGCGGGAGTGGTACAGATACGCAGTATTTT. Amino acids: CASSDSSGSGTDTQYF.

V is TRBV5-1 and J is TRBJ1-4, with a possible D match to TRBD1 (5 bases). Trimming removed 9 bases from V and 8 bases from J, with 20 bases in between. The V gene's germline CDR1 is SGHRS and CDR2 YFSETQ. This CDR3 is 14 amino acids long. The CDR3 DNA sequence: TGCGCCATTTTTGGGGTGGGGGTCCAGGAAAAACTGTTTTTT. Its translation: CAIFGVGVQEKLFF.